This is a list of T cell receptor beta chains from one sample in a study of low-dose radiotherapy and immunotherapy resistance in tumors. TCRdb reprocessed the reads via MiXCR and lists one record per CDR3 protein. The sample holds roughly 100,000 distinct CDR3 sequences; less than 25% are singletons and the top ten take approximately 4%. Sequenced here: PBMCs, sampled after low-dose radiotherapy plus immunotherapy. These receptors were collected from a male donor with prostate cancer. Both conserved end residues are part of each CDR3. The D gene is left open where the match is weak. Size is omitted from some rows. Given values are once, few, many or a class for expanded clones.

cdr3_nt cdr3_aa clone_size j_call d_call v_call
TGTGCCAGCTCACCACCCTCGCAGTATGAAGCTTTCTTT CASSPPSQYEAFF few TRBJ1-1 NA TRBV18
TGTGCCAGCGCGAGGGAAGAACACACTGAAGCTTTCTTT CASAREEHTEAFF few TRBJ1-1 NA TRBV6-4
TGTGCCAGCAGCACCCCAGAAGCAGATTTCTCCTACGAGCAGTACTTC CASSTPEADFSYEQYF many TRBJ2-7 NA TRBV11-2
TGCGCCAGCAGCCAAATAGGTGGGACAGGGGGCCCAGAGACCCAGTACTTC CASSQIGGTGGPETQYF many TRBJ2-5 TRBD1 TRBV4-1
TGTGCCAGCAGCACAGGGGGCGAAGAAACTATCGATGGCTACACCTTC CASSTGGEETIDGYTF many TRBJ1-2 TRBD1 TRBV6-2/TRBV6-3
TGTGCCAGCAGCCGGGGGCCGGATCCCAGCACAGATACGCAGTATTTT CASSRGPDPSTDTQYF many TRBJ2-3 NA TRBV5-4
TGTGCCAGCCGGCGGTACGGTTCCAACACCGGGGAGCTGTTTTTT CASRRYGSNTGELFF few TRBJ2-2 NA TRBV27
TGTGCCTGGAGTGTATTAGGGGGGATCGGTGGCAATCAGCCCCAGCATTTT CAWSVLGGIGGNQPQHF many TRBJ1-5 NA TRBV30
TGCGCCAGCAGCTGGGACAGGGTCTCCTACGAGCAGTACTTC CASSWDRVSYEQYF many TRBJ2-7 TRBD1 TRBV5-1
TGTGCCAGCAGCGTCACAGGTTCAGATACGCAGTATTTT CASSVTGSDTQYF many TRBJ2-3 NA TRBV9
TGTGCCACCAGTGATTTGTTTGATTTCCCCGCCGGAGGGATACAAGAGACCCAGTACTTC CATSDLFDFPAGGIQETQYF many TRBJ2-5 NA TRBV24-1
TGTGCCAGCAGTAGGGACATCACAGATACGCAGTATTTT CASSRDITDTQYF NA TRBJ2-3 NA TRBV2
TGTGCCAGCAGCACGCTTGGAGATAATTCACCCCTCCACTTT CASSTLGDNSPLHF many TRBJ1-6 NA TRBV5-8
TGCAGTGCCGCGCCGGGGGGGTCCTACGAGCAGTACTTC CSAAPGGSYEQYF many TRBJ2-7 TRBD2 TRBV20-1
TGTGCCAGCAGTTACGCGGGACAGGGAATCTATGGCTACACCTTC CASSYAGQGIYGYTF many TRBJ1-2 TRBD1 TRBV6-6
TGTGCCAGCAGCTTCCAACAGGAAGTACAAAACACCGGGGAGCTGTTTTTT CASSFQQEVQNTGELFF NA TRBJ2-2 NA TRBV5-6
TGTGCCAGCAGTGAATCGGGAACGACTAATGAAAAACTGTTTTTT CASSESGTTNEKLFF many TRBJ1-4 NA TRBV25-1
TGTGCCACCAGCAGAGATACGGGGAGGGCTGAAGCTTTCTTT CATSRDTGRAEAFF many TRBJ1-1 NA TRBV15
TGTGCCAGTAAGGGGGTGAGTGCAATTCTTGAAGCTTTCTTT CASKGVSAILEAFF many TRBJ1-1 NA TRBV19
TGCGCCAGCAGCTGGAGGGACAGGTCCTACGAGCAGTACTTC CASSWRDRSYEQYF many TRBJ2-7 TRBD1 TRBV5-1
TGTGCCAGCAGTCCCGACCGGGACGAAGATTTGCCCCAGCATTTT CASSPDRDEDLPQHF many TRBJ1-5 NA TRBV6-5
TGCGCCAGCAGCTTGGGACAGTCAAAGTACTTC CASSLGQSKYF many TRBJ2-5 NA TRBV5-1
TGTGCCAGCAGTCACAGGGGAGGATGGACAGATACGCAGTATTTT CASSHRGGWTDTQYF many TRBJ2-3 NA TRBV6-6
TGCAGTGCTAGAGATAGAGGGGACACGCAGTATTTT CSARDRGDTQYF many TRBJ2-3 NA TRBV20-1
TGTGCCAGCAGTCCCCGAGGGGAGGAATACAATGAGCAGTTCTTC CASSPRGEEYNEQFF large TRBJ2-1 NA TRBV6-5
TGTGCCAGCAGCTTGCTGGGGGAAACTGGAAACACCATATATTTT CASSLLGETGNTIYF many TRBJ1-3 NA TRBV5-6
TGTGCCACCAGTGATGACACGGCTGAGCAGTTCTTC CATSDDTAEQFF many TRBJ2-1 NA TRBV24-1
TGTGCCAGTAGTATAAAACAGGGGGCGCGCGGCTACACCTTC CASSIKQGARGYTF NA TRBJ1-2 TRBD1 TRBV19
NA CASSRSGQRFTGELFFF few TRBJ2-2 NA TRBV7-8
TGTGCCAGCACGACAGGACGGCCGGGCTCAGATACGCAGTATTTT CASTTGRPGSDTQYF once TRBJ2-3 NA TRBV6-6
TGCAGCGTTGCAGCGGACAGGGCGGGATATGGCTACACCTTC CSVAADRAGYGYTF many TRBJ1-2 TRBD1 TRBV29-1
TGCGCCAGCAGCTTCAGGCCTAGCAGGGGTTACGAGCAGTACTTC CASSFRPSRGYEQYF few TRBJ2-7 NA TRBV5-1
TGTGCCACCGGGGGGGGGTACGACAATGAGCAGTTCTTC CATGGGYDNEQFF many TRBJ2-1 TRBD2 TRBV2
TGTGCCAGCAGCTTAGTCCCGGAGGCAGATACGCAGTATTTT CASSLVPEADTQYF few TRBJ2-3 NA TRBV7-2
TGTGCCAGCTATGACTTTGGGCGGAGATCGAATTCACCCCTCCACTTT CASYDFGRRSNSPLHF many TRBJ1-6 NA TRBV2
TGTGCCAGCAGCCGCGCTAGCGGGGAGTTCTACGAGCAGTACTTC CASSRASGEFYEQYF many TRBJ2-7 TRBD2 TRBV5-4
TGTGCCAGTAGTACCCTTGGGGCCGATACCACAGATACGCAGTATTTT CASSTLGADTTDTQYF many TRBJ2-3 NA TRBV19
TGTGCCAGTAGTACCAGCTTGTCAGATACGCAGTATTTT CASSTSLSDTQYF many TRBJ2-3 NA TRBV19
TGTGCCAGCAGCCAAGGAGCCGAGCAGTTCTTC CASSQGAEQFF many TRBJ2-1 NA TRBV3-1
TGTGCCACCAACCTAGCGGGGGTGCAGACCGGGGAGCTGTTTTTT CATNLAGVQTGELFF NA TRBJ2-2 TRBD2 TRBV6-2/TRBV6-3
TGTGATCCCCCAGGTGCCTCTAGCACAGATACGCAGTATTTT CDPPGASSTDTQYF many TRBJ2-3 NA TRBV7-2
TGTGCTAGCAGCTGGGCCCTTTGGGGTTGGGACACTGAAGCTTTCTTT CASSWALWGWDTEAFF NA TRBJ1-1 NA TRBV7-7
TGCAGCGTTCGGGTTATGAACACTGAAGCTTTCTTT CSVRVMNTEAFF many TRBJ1-1 NA TRBV29-1
TGTGCCACCAGCATAAGGACTAGCGGGGGAACCCTTCACTACAATGAGCAGTTCTTC CATSIRTSGGTLHYNEQFF once TRBJ2-1 TRBD2 TRBV24-1
TGTGCAAGTCGCATAGGTGGAAACACCATATATTTT CASRIGGNTIYF many TRBJ1-3 NA TRBV12-2
TGTGCCAGCAGCTTGGGGACGGGCTACGAGCAGTACTTC CASSLGTGYEQYF medium-sized TRBJ2-7 NA TRBV5-4
TGTGCCTGGAGTGCGGACAGGGGAAACCAGCCCCAGCATTTT CAWSADRGNQPQHF NA TRBJ1-5 TRBD1 TRBV30
TGCAGCGTTGAGGAAGGGGGGTTCTTC CSVEEGGFF many TRBJ2-1 NA TRBV29-1